The entry that follows covers one TCR beta chain sequence. Its antigen is not identified. Germline is not matched at one junction end, which may reflect a read error. This sample is drawn from a study of graft-versus-host responses after intestinal transplantation. Study observations and caveats: Some GvH clones appeared in ileal mucosa or blood before recipient bone marrow.

The CDR3 loop spans 15 amino acids. The V gene's germline CDR1 is ENHRY and CDR2 SYGVKD. Some clones are missing from TCRdb's copy, which holds only in-frame ones; the method was immunoSEQ multiplex PCR. The data show tens of thousands of clones, with roughly 82% seen just once and 0.7% held by the top ten. Sequencing was performed on unstimulated CD4+ T cells sorted from spleen or lymph node cells, taken before intestinal transplant. The receptor was isolated from a human donor who received an intestinal transplant. The V and J genes are TRBV10-3 and TRBJ2-5, with D uncertain. CDR3: CAISESGQDQETQYF. The CDR3 nucleotides read TGTGCCATCAGTGAGTCCGGGCAGGACCAAGAAACCCAGTACTTC.